This T cell receptor beta chain was recovered during a study of T cells in Graves' hyperthyroidism and ophthalmopathy. Points on this clonotype: Its antigen is as yet unknown. Given a much more abundant clone one base away, this may be a read error.

CDR1 and CDR2 (germline): SGHRS, YFSETQ. The V segment lost 6 bases and the J segment 7 bases; nucleotides outside the gene matches: 14. This CDR3 contains 15 residues. Whole-study results and caveats: Ophthalmopathy got predicted by the model a median roughly 6.4 months before its onset.

From RNA transcripts, TCR beta CDR3 regions were amplified. A set of HTBI primers served as the primers for a first-round RT-PCR of the TCR CDR3. TCRdb analysed the multiplex PCR reads with MiXCR anew, one entry per CDR3 protein. Of hundreds of thousands of distinct CDR3 sequences in the sample, about 12% were seen once. The chain recombines TRBV5-1 with TRBJ2-5; TRBD2 matches at 8 bases. The source material was blood. This TCR derives from a woman younger than 30 with Graves' hyperthyroidism. The CDR3 is CASKTQAGEAGTQYF. CDR3 DNA sequence: TGCGCCAGCAAGACTCAAGCGGGAGAGGCTGGGACCCAGTACTTC.